Given below is one T cell receptor (beta chain) in context. The antigen is undetermined. V lost 5 bases, J lost 3 bases, and 3 bases stayed unmatched. Germline V gives CDR1 SQVTM, CDR2 ANQGSEA. The CDR3 covers 13 residues. The sample originates from a study of T cells in Graves' hyperthyroidism and ophthalmopathy. The overall study: Peripheral blood was taken when the disease was first diagnosed, before any treatment began. General observations from the study: Ophthalmopathy was separated from stable hyperthyroidism by a 13 V-J model.

Researchers took RNA transcripts and amplified the TCR beta CDR3 regions from them. With the HTBI primer set, the TCR CDR3 went through a first round of RT-PCR. MiXCR, applied by TCRdb to the multiplex PCR reads, yields one record per CDR3 protein. The sample yields 300,000 to 450,000 distinct CDR3 sequences, roughly 25% seen once. From around 11 ml of fresh peripheral blood, PBMCs were isolated. Specimen: blood. This receptor was identified in a man aged 50 to 60 with Graves' hyperthyroidism. This rearrangement joins TRBV29-1 to TRBJ2-7; 11 bases align to TRBD1. Here the CDR3 DNA reads TGCAGCGTTTCCGGGACAGGGGGCTACGAGCAGTACTTC. Protein: CSVSGTGGYEQYF.